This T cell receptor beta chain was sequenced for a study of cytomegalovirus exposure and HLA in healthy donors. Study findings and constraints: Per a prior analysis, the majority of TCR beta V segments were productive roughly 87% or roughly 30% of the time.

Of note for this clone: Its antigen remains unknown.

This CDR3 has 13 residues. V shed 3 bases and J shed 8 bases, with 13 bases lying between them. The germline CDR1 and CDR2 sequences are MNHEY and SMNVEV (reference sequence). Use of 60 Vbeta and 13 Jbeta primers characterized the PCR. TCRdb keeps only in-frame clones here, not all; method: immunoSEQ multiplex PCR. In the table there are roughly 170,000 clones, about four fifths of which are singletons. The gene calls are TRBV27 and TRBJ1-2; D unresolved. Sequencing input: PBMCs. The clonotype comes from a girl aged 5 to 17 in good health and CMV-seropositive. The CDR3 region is CASSFFGGDGYTF. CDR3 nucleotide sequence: TGTGCCAGCAGTTTCTTCGGCGGCGACGGCTACACCTTC.